A selection of T cell receptor beta chains follows, all from one sample in a study of beta chain features in type 1 diabetes. Sequenced by immunoSEQ multiplex PCR; TCRdb stores in-frame clones only, minus some. This sample has fewer than 500,000 clones, with approximately 15% found just once. Sequencing was carried out using naive CD4+ T cells from blood. Every receptor here comes from a young man in good health. The CDR3 runs from the conserved cysteine through the conserved F or W. A D gene is named only where the DNA matches it firmly. Not every row has a clone size; where given, it reads once, few, many or a size class.

d_gene: .; v_gene: TRBV9; abundance: few; j_gene: TRBJ2-6; CDR3aa: CASSVEGSGANVLTF; CDR3nt: TGTGCCAGCAGCGTAGAAGGGTCTGGGGCCAACGTCCTGACTTTC
d_gene: .; v_gene: TRBV4-1; abundance: .; j_gene: TRBJ2-5; CDR3aa: CASSQGIRGSISYF; CDR3nt: TGCGCCAGCAGCCAAGGGATTAGGGGCTCCATATCGTACTTC
d_gene: TRBD2; v_gene: TRBV7-8; abundance: few; j_gene: TRBJ2-2; CDR3aa: CASSSLAGSNTGELFF; CDR3nt: TGTGCCAGCAGCTCCCTAGCGGGATCTAACACCGGGGAGCTGTTTTTT
d_gene: .; v_gene: TRBV29-1; abundance: many; j_gene: TRBJ1-1; CDR3aa: CSVSRAGEPFF; CDR3nt: TGCAGCGTTTCCCGGGCCGGGGAGCCTTTCTTT
d_gene: .; v_gene: TRBV11-2; abundance: .; j_gene: TRBJ2-5; CDR3aa: CASSSDSYRQYF; CDR3nt: TGTGCCAGCAGCTCGGACAGTTACCGTCAGTACTTC
d_gene: TRBD1; v_gene: TRBV30; abundance: few; j_gene: TRBJ2-2; CDR3aa: CAWSYRGPGELFF; CDR3nt: TGTGCCTGGAGCTACAGGGGGCCCGGGGAGCTGTTTTTT
d_gene: TRBD1; v_gene: TRBV7-8; abundance: .; j_gene: TRBJ2-3; CDR3aa: CASSTRIGQGMVNTQYF; CDR3nt: TGTGCCAGCAGTACAAGGATAGGACAGGGGATGGTGAATACGCAGTATTTT
d_gene: TRBD2; v_gene: TRBV18; abundance: .; j_gene: TRBJ2-3; CDR3aa: CASSPGLAGGFSTDTQYF; CDR3nt: TGTGCCAGCTCACCGGGACTAGCGGGGGGCTTTAGCACAGATACGCAGTATTTT
d_gene: TRBD2; v_gene: TRBV7-6; abundance: once; j_gene: TRBJ2-1; CDR3aa: CASSTGTTTTPYNEQFF; CDR3nt: TGTGCCAGCAGCACCGGGACTACAACGACTCCCTACAATGAGCAGTTCTTC
d_gene: TRBD1; v_gene: TRBV7-9; abundance: few; j_gene: TRBJ1-5; CDR3aa: CASSLGTGQLNQPQHF; CDR3nt: TGTGCCAGCAGCTTAGGGACAGGGCAACTCAATCAGCCCCAGCATTTT
d_gene: .; v_gene: TRBV2; abundance: .; j_gene: TRBJ1-2; CDR3aa: CASSVQGPSDRYTF; CDR3nt: TGTGCCAGCAGTGTACAGGGACCTTCTGATCGCTACACCTTC
d_gene: .; v_gene: TRBV25-1; abundance: few; j_gene: TRBJ1-2; CDR3aa: CASSPRGQGNYGYTF; CDR3nt: TGTGCCAGCAGTCCTCGGGGGCAGGGGAACTATGGCTACACCTTC
d_gene: TRBD1; v_gene: TRBV10-3; abundance: few; j_gene: TRBJ2-1; CDR3aa: CAISAPGQGAFDEQFF; CDR3nt: TGTGCCATCAGTGCCCCGGGACAGGGGGCGTTTGATGAGCAGTTCTTC
d_gene: .; v_gene: TRBV1; abundance: .; j_gene: TRBJ1-4; CDR3aa: CTIPGTGTQGEKLFF; CDR3nt: TGCACCATACCCGGGACAGGGACCCAGGGGGAAAAACTGTTTTTT
d_gene: .; v_gene: TRBV29-1; abundance: .; j_gene: TRBJ1-5; CDR3aa: CSVGRENDQPQHF; CDR3nt: TGCAGCGTCGGCAGGGAAAATGATCAGCCCCAGCATTTT
d_gene: TRBD1; v_gene: TRBV6-6; abundance: .; j_gene: TRBJ1-6; CDR3aa: CASRTGDNSPLHF; CDR3nt: TGTGCCAGCAGGACAGGGGATAATTCACCCCTCCACTTT
d_gene: .; v_gene: TRBV30; abundance: .; j_gene: TRBJ2-1; CDR3aa: CAWSVGSEQFF; CDR3nt: TGTGCCTGGAGTGTTGGTAGTGAGCAGTTCTTC
d_gene: .; v_gene: TRBV9; abundance: .; j_gene: TRBJ2-3; CDR3aa: CASSEVLSDTDTQYF; CDR3nt: TGTGCCAGCAGCGAAGTCTTATCCGACACAGATACGCAGTATTTT
d_gene: TRBD2; v_gene: TRBV29-1; abundance: .; j_gene: TRBJ2-1; CDR3aa: CSVIHSGGHHNEQFF; CDR3nt: TGCAGCGTTATCCATAGCGGGGGGCACCACAATGAGCAGTTCTTC
d_gene: TRBD1; v_gene: TRBV19; abundance: few; j_gene: TRBJ1-5; CDR3aa: CASSPRDRGTGWPQHF; CDR3nt: TGTGCCAGTAGTCCGCGGGACAGGGGGACCGGTTGGCCCCAGCATTTT
d_gene: TRBD2; v_gene: TRBV9; abundance: few; j_gene: TRBJ2-5; CDR3aa: CASSASGGAETQYF; CDR3nt: TGTGCCAGCAGCGCTAGCGGGGGGGCGGAGACCCAGTACTTC
d_gene: .; v_gene: TRBV6-6; abundance: .; j_gene: TRBJ1-1; CDR3aa: CASSPLGSEAFF; CDR3nt: TGTGCCAGCAGCCCCCTGGGGTCTGAAGCTTTCTTT